One and the same sample provided the 25 T cell receptor beta chains below, sequenced in a study of CD8+ T cells in alopecia areata. Treatment noted: oral pan-JAK inhibitor, 5-10 mg twice daily. RNA extraction was followed by reverse transcription into cDNA, which acted as the sequencing template. TCRdb's table, derived via immunoSEQ multiplex PCR, lists solely in-frame clones and lacks some. Here the sample spans 190,000 or so clones, roughly 62% being singletons. Material: CD8+ T cells sorted from blood, obtained at week 24, from a patient treated with tofacitinib. All receptors come from a human donor with alopecia areata.

The J gene is TRBJ2-1, the V gene TRBV7-9; 12 nucleotides match TRBD2. The length of the CDR3 is 18 residues. Unmatched junction bases numbered 12, after V lost 5 bases and J lost 4 bases. Germline loops: CDR1 SEHNR, CDR2 FQNEAQ (reference sequence). DNA for the CDR3: TGTGCCAGCAGCCAAAACCGACTAGCGGGGGAACCATACAATGAGCAGTTCTTC. Translated: CASSQNRLAGEPYNEQFF.

This clone was observed a few times. V and J are TRBV29-1 and TRBJ1-1; D possibly corresponds to TRBD1 (5 bases). V lost 0 bases, J lost 1 base, and 9 bases lay in between. Looked up from germline, CDR1 is SQVTM and CDR2 is ANQGSEA. This CDR3 has 14 amino acids. CDR3 amino acids: CSVEDIRANTEAFF. The CDR3 DNA is TGCAGCGTTGAAGATATCAGGGCGAACACTGAAGCTTTCTTT.

This clone has more than one count but fewer than ten. This chain connects TRBV14 to TRBJ2-1, with no clear D. The CDR3 runs to 11 residues. CDR1 is SGHDN and CDR2 is FVKESK in the germline V gene. V was trimmed by 5 bases and J by 8 bases, leaving 7 bases between them. The CDR3 DNA follows: TGTGCCAGCAGCATAGACTATGAGCAGTTCTTC. Translating gives CASSIDYEQFF.

The gene calls are TRBV28 and TRBJ2-5; 9 bases match TRBD1. Trimming cost V 2 bases and J 5 bases; bases outside gene matches: 6. CDR3 length equals 15 residues. CDR1 and CDR2 from the germline V gene are MDHEN and SYDVKM. Here the CDR3 DNA reads TGTGCCAGCAGTTTACGGGACAGGGTCGAGGAGACCCAGTACTTC. Protein product: CASSLRDRVEETQYF.

The chain combines TRBV30 with TRBJ2-7; D not resolved. Germline V gene sequence: CDR1 GTSNPN, CDR2 SVGIG (reference sequence). The CDR3 is 13 amino acids. V lost 2 bases and J lost 6, with 14 bases in between. The DNA for the CDR3 is TGTGCCTGGAGTCAGACAAGCTCTGGCGAGCAGTACTTC. This sequence encodes CAWSQTSSGEQYF.

The chain uses TRBV6-5 and TRBJ1-6, with D unclear. Germline V gives CDR1 MNHEY, CDR2 SVGAGI. The CDR3 loop spans 13 amino acids. Trimming took off 3 bases at V and 9 bases at J, with 9 bases between the two ends. The DNA for the CDR3 is TGTGCCAGCAGTTATCAGCTAAGTTCACCCCTCCACTTT. As protein: CASSYQLSSPLHF.

The gene calls are TRBV29-1 and TRBJ2-2, with D unclear. This CDR3 has 15 amino acids. Germline-derived CDR1 and CDR2 are SQVTM and ANQGSEA. V lost 2 bases to trimming and J lost 2 bases, with 12 bases between them. The CDR3 loop is CSVESLWENTGELFF. The CDR3, as DNA: TGCAGCGTTGAAAGTCTGTGGGAAAACACCGGGGAGCTGTTTTTT.

This chain links TRBV30 with TRBJ2-2; 7 nucleotides match TRBD1. With 3 bases clipped from V and 6 bases from J, the junction kept 1 base outside the gene matches. The length of the CDR3 is 12 residues. CDR1 is GTSNPN, CDR2 SVGIG, per germline (reference sequence). The CDR3 region is CAWRQGSGELFF. CDR3 bases: TGTGCCTGGAGACAGGGGTCCGGGGAGCTGTTTTTT. Full variable domain (missing parts from reference TRBV30 and TRBJ2-2): SQTIHQWPATLVQPVGSPLSLECTVEGTSNPNLYWYRQAAGRGLQLLFYSVGIGQISSEVPQNLSASRPQDRQFILSSKKLLLSDSGFYLCAWRQGSGELFFGEGSRLTVL.

The CDR3 is CASGFPDRVFTGELFF. DNA for the CDR3: TGTGCTAGTGGTTTTCCGGACAGGGTGTTCACCGGGGAGCTGTTTTTT. The gene calls are TRBV12-5 and TRBJ2-2, with TRBD1 identical over 8 bases. CDR3 length: 16 amino acids. After removal of 3 bases from V and 4 bases from J, the junction contained 7 bases not matched to a gene. Germline V gene sequence: CDR1 LGHNT, CDR2 FRNRAP.

The chain couples TRBV13 to TRBJ1-4; D might be TRBD1 (6 bases). V was trimmed by 8 bases and J by 7 bases, leaving 14 bases between them. Germline CDR1 and CDR2: PRHDT and FYEKMQ (reference sequence). The CDR3 sequence is 13 residues long. This CDR3 reads CASSEGVAEKLFF. CDR3 DNA: TGTGCCAGCTCCGAGGGGGTCGCTGAAAAACTGTTTTTT.

The rearrangement joins TRBV30 to TRBJ1-5, with D unclear. The V end was cut by 1 base, the J end by 7 bases, with 17 bases between. CDR3 size: 15 residues. CDR1 GTSNPN and CDR2 SVGIG come from the germline V gene (reference sequence). As DNA, the CDR3 is TGTGCCTGGAGTGGCCCAGGCAGACGGGAACAGCCCCAGCATTTT. It encodes CAWSGPGRREQPQHF.

V and J are TRBV9 and TRBJ1-6; possible D gene TRBD1, 6 bases. Trimming pared 0 bases from V and 10 bases from J, leaving 11 bases between. The CDR3 contains 14 residues. Germline lookup yields CDR1 SGDLS and CDR2 YYNGEE. The CDR3 DNA reads as TGTGCCAGCAGCGTAGCGTCAGGGGAGTCACCCCTCCACTTT. It yields the protein CASSVASGESPLHF.

The chain employs TRBV4-1 and TRBJ1-5; D unclear. This CDR3 is built from 15 residues. Trimming stripped 0 bases from V and 7 bases from J, with 13 bases between. The germline V gene encodes CDR1 MGHRA and CDR2 YSYEKL. CDR3 nucleotide sequence: TGCGCCAGCAGCCAAGATTACGGGGAGTTCCAGCCCCAGCATTTT. Its protein product is CASSQDYGEFQPQHF.

J is TRBJ1-2 and V is TRBV4-1, with D possibly TRBD1 on 6 matching bases. The CDR3 consists of 20 residues. V was trimmed by 2 bases and J by 8 bases, leaving 33 bases between them. Per the germline V gene, CDR1 is MGHRA and CDR2 is YSYEKL. The chain's CDR3 is CASSQPRGKGLVWSGDGYTF. DNA for the CDR3: TGCGCCAGCAGCCAACCGAGGGGGAAGGGGCTGGTCTGGTCGGGGGACGGCTACACCTTC.

V is TRBV9 and J is TRBJ2-3; D is ambiguous. V dropped 4 bases and J dropped 2 bases, with 11 bases sitting between them. The CDR3 is 14 amino acids. Germline V CDR1 and CDR2: SGDLS, YYNGEE. CDR3 sequence: CASSTRPNTDTQYF. The DNA for the CDR3 is TGTGCCAGCAGCACACGGCCGAACACAGATACGCAGTATTTT.

This clone was counted between two and nine times. The gene calls are TRBV30 and TRBJ2-1; D not resolved. CDR1 is GTSNPN and CDR2 is SVGIG in the germline V gene (reference sequence). V was shortened by 2 bases and J by 7 bases, with 6 bases between the two germline ends. CDR3 length: 11 amino acids. In nucleotides, the CDR3 is TGTGCCTGGAGTCCCGGGAATGAGCAGTTCTTC. Encoded protein: CAWSPGNEQFF.

V is TRBV7-2 and J is TRBJ2-1, with a possible D match to TRBD2 (5 bases). V was clipped by 2 bases and J by 5 bases, with 7 bases between them. Looked up from germline, CDR1 is SGHTA and CDR2 is FQGNSA. This CDR3 is 13 amino acids long. CDR3 amino acids: CASSLRGDNEQFF. CDR3 nucleotide sequence: TGTGCCAGCAGCTTACGGGGTGACAATGAGCAGTTCTTC.

The table lists this clone with a count of one. The chain uses TRBV30 and TRBJ1-4; D gene uncertain. Germline assignment: CDR1 GTSNPN and CDR2 SVGIG (reference sequence). This CDR3 has 14 residues. Trimming removed 0 bases from V and 1 base from J, with 6 bases in between. In nucleotides, the CDR3 is TGTGCCTGGAGTGTATCGGGAACTAATGAAAAACTGTTTTTT. Its translation is CAWSVSGTNEKLFF. The variable domain in full, completed from reference TRBV30 and TRBJ1-4, reads SQTIHQWPATLVQPVGSPLSLECTVEGTSNPNLYWYRQAAGRGLQLLFYSVGIGQISSEVPQNLSASRPQDRQFILSSKKLLLSDSGFYLCAWSVSGTNEKLFFGSGTQLSVL.

This clone showed up just a few times. The rearrangement uses TRBV7-9 and TRBJ2-3; D call uncertain. V lost 5 bases and J lost 2, with 2 bases in between. Germline V gene sequence: CDR1 SEHNR, CDR2 FQNEAQ (reference sequence). The CDR3 contains 11 residues. The CDR3 region is CASSITDTQYF. The CDR3 region has the DNA TGTGCCAGCAGCATCACAGATACGCAGTATTTT.

Comment on this clone: In the same sample, other DNA sequences code for this CDR3. The chain is built from TRBV4-1 and TRBJ2-7; 8 bases are shared with TRBD2. Germline V gives CDR1 MGHRA, CDR2 YSYEKL. Trimming took 3 bases from V and 0 from J; bases not matched to a gene: 1. The CDR3 covers 14 residues. CDR3 protein: CASSHGGGSYEQYF. DNA of the CDR3: TGCGCCAGCAGCCACGGGGGGGGCTCCTACGAGCAGTACTTC.

The CDR3 spells CSVEDRDRVGYEQYF. DNA of the CDR3: TGCAGCGTTGAAGATCGGGACAGGGTGGGCTACGAGCAGTACTTC. The genes are TRBV29-1 and TRBJ2-7; 9 positions match TRBD1. CDR1 SQVTM and CDR2 ANQGSEA come from the germline V gene. The CDR3 runs 15 residues. The V and J ends lost 0 bases and 3 bases, in that order; junction bases with no gene match: 6.

This rearrangement joins TRBV29-1 to TRBJ2-3, with D perhaps TRBD2 (6 bases). This CDR3 contains 12 residues. Germline lookup yields CDR1 SQVTM and CDR2 ANQGSEA. Between the trimmed V and J ends, which lost 3 bases and 6 bases, there was a span of 10 bases. In DNA, the CDR3 is TGCAGCGTTGACGGGGGAGTGGATACGCAGTATTTT. Residues: CSVDGGVDTQYF.

This clone is a singleton in its sample. This chain links TRBV2 with TRBJ1-2; the D is unclear. CDR3 size: 13 residues. Germline CDR1 reads SNHLY; CDR2 reads FYNNEI. Deletions cut 8 bases from V and 4 bases from J, with 14 bases between. In nucleotides, the CDR3 is TGTGCCAGCCGTAGCACGTCAGGCTATGGCTACACCTTC. This sequence encodes CASRSTSGYGYTF.

This clone was seen a few times. This chain joins TRBV27 and TRBJ1-3; D unclear. The V gene's germline CDR1 is MNHEY and CDR2 SMNVEV (reference sequence). Trimming removed 2 bases at V and 0 bases at J, with 8 bases between. CDR3 length: 15 residues. CDR3 region: CASSLGPSSGNTIYF. The CDR3 DNA reads as TGTGCCAGCAGTTTAGGCCCGAGCTCTGGAAACACCATATATTTT.

This chain links TRBV15 with TRBJ2-7, with D perhaps being TRBD1 or TRBD2 (5 bases each). Germline loops: CDR1 LNHNV, CDR2 YYDKDF (reference sequence). The CDR3 totals 16 residues. The V end was cut by 5 bases, the J end by 3 bases, with 20 bases between. CDR3 nucleotides: TGTGCCACCAGCCGGATACAGGACTCCCAGGTCTACGAGCAGTACTTC. It is translated as CATSRIQDSQVYEQYF.